The clone carrying this TCR beta chain was observed a few times. These data originate in a study of T cells after somatic rescue of genetic block. Profiling relied on immunoSEQ multiplex PCR, and the TCRdb table lists in-frame clones only, not all of them. This repertoire shows tens of thousands of clones, about nine tenths found once; its top ten account for about 2.7%. The source material was peripheral blood mononuclear cells (PBMCs). This sequence was found in a man aged 35 to 55.

CDR3 loop: CASSEADYNEQFF. In DNA, the CDR3 is TGTGCCAGCAGCGAGGCAGACTACAATGAGCAGTTCTTC. This chain uses TRBV9 with TRBJ2-1, with D hard to call. Germline assignment: CDR1 SGDLS and CDR2 YYNGEE. The germline V and J ends were trimmed by 3 bases and 3 bases, with 7 bases remaining between them. The CDR3 is made up of 13 amino acids.